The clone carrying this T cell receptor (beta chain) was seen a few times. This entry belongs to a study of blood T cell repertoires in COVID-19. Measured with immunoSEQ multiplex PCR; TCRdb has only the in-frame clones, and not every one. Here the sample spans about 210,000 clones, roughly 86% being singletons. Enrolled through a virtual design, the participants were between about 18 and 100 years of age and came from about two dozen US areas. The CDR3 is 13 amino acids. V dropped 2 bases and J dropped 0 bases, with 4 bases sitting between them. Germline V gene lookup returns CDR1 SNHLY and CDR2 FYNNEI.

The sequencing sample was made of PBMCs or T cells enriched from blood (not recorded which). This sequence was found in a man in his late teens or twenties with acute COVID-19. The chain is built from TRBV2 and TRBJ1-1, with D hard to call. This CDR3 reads CASSESMNTEAFF. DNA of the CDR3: TGTGCCAGCAGTGAAAGCATGAACACTGAAGCTTTCTTT. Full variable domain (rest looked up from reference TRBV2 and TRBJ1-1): EPEVTQTPSHQVTQMGQEVILRCVPISNHLYFYWYRQILGQKVEFLVSFYNNEISEKSEIFDDQFSVERPDGSNFTLKIRSTKLEDSAMYFCASSESMNTEAFFGQGTRLTVV.